This entry lists 12 T cell receptor beta chains sequenced from one sample in a study of Ad26.COV2.S vaccination and SARS-CoV-2 variants. Profiled with immunoSEQ multiplex PCR; TCRdb holds only in-frame clones, not every one. Counted here are roughly 320,000 clones, around four fifths occurring once; the ten biggest clones make up 2.1%. Described treatment: about 20 received Ad26.COV2.S at low or high dose, single or two shots; several received placebo; per-sample allocation not given. Material that was analyzed had been drawn on day 63 after the first vaccine or placebo injection. This sample comprised peripheral blood, obtained in a trial of Ad26.COV2.S vaccine versus placebo. The receptors come from a person aged 18-60 years who received the Ad26.COV2.S COVID-19 vaccine or a placebo.

This clone occurred a few times. V and J are TRBV28 and TRBJ1-4, with 10 bases matching TRBD1. Unmatched junction bases numbered 7, after V lost 4 bases and J lost 8 bases. CDR3 length: 15 amino acids. Germline lookup yields CDR1 MDHEN and CDR2 SYDVKM. The CDR3 DNA is TGTGCCAGCAGTTCGACCGGGACAGGGGACGAAAAACTGTTTTTT. It codes for CASSSTGTGDEKLFF.

The rearrangement uses TRBV10-2 and TRBJ1-3; D gene ambiguous. This CDR3 has 14 amino acids. Germline CDR1 WSHSY, CDR2 SAAADI. Trimming took off 0 bases at V and 9 bases at J, with 12 bases between the two ends. The CDR3 region is CASSESPSTATIYF. As DNA, the CDR3 is TGCGCCAGCAGTGAGTCGCCGTCAACGGCCACCATATATTTT.

In its sample, this clone was seen a few times. The chain employs TRBV12-5 and TRBJ2-2; TRBD1 matches at 9 bases. The CDR3 is 15 residues long. The germline gives CDR1 LGHNT, CDR2 FRNRAP. Trimming took 4 bases from V and 1 from J; bases not matched to a gene: 1. The CDR3 reads CASGSGQGNTGELFF. The CDR3 DNA is TGTGCTAGTGGTTCGGGACAGGGGAACACCGGGGAGCTGTTTTTT.

The gene calls are TRBV28 and TRBJ1-1, with D unclear. CDR1 and CDR2 (germline): MDHEN, SYDVKM. CDR3 length: 13 amino acids. V was clipped by 5 bases and J by 1 base, with 8 bases between them. This chain's CDR3 is CASSRTQNTEAFF. The CDR3 DNA reads TGTGCCAGCAGTCGAACACAGAACACTGAAGCTTTCTTT.

The chain combines TRBV6-5 with TRBJ1-6, with 10 bases matching TRBD1. CDR1 is MNHEY, CDR2 SVGAGI, per germline. CDR3 length: 14 residues. V was pared by 2 bases and J by 8 bases, with 0 bases of the junction left unmatched. The CDR3: CASSYGTGDSPLHF. The DNA of the CDR3 is TGTGCCAGCAGTTACGGGACAGGGGATTCACCCCTCCACTTT.

This rearrangement joins TRBV6-5 to TRBJ2-7; D might be TRBD2 (5 bases). CDR3 length: 11 amino acids. V lost 9 bases and J lost 7, with 13 bases in between. Germline V gene lookup returns CDR1 MNHEY and CDR2 SVGAGI. CDR3 residues: CASQATGEQYF. As DNA, the CDR3 is TGTGCCAGTCAAGCCACGGGGGAGCAGTACTTC.

The CDR3 DNA sequence: TGTGCCACCAGCAGAGATGCCCGGAACCAAGAGACCCAGTACTTC. It specifies CATSRDARNQETQYF. V usage is TRBV15 and J usage is TRBJ2-5; D unclear. The CDR3 runs 15 residues. Germline V gene lookup returns CDR1 LNHNV and CDR2 YYDKDF (reference sequence). V lost 0 bases, J lost 0 bases, and 8 bases lay in between.

J is TRBJ2-1 and V is TRBV6-6, with TRBD2 identical over 7 bases. V dropped 0 bases and J dropped 7; count of bases not matched to a gene: 9. This CDR3 spans 16 amino acids. Germline CDR1 and CDR2: MNHNY and SVGAGI (reference sequence). The DNA for the CDR3 is TGTGCCAGCAGTTACTCGACGGGACGGGGAGGGAATGAGCAGTTCTTC. Protein sequence: CASSYSTGRGGNEQFF.

This clone was detected once. J is TRBJ2-7 and V is TRBV7-9; no firm D call. Germline CDR1 SEHNR, CDR2 FQNEAQ (reference sequence). The CDR3 runs 15 residues. V shed 1 base and J shed 2 bases, with 12 bases lying between them. CDR3 sequence: CASSLGPGTTYEQYF. For the CDR3, the DNA is TGTGCCAGCAGCTTAGGGCCAGGAACCACCTACGAGCAGTACTTC. Full variable domain (rest looked up from reference TRBV7-9 and TRBJ2-7): DTGVSQNPRHKITKRGQNVTFRCDPISEHNRLYWYRQTLGQGPEFLTYFQNEAQLEKSRLLSDRFSAERPKGSFSTLEIQRTEQGDSAMYLCASSLGPGTTYEQYFGPGTRLTVT.

This chain joins TRBV27 and TRBJ2-1; the D is unclear. V was trimmed by 0 bases and J by 2 bases, leaving 5 bases between them. The CDR3 contains 14 residues. Germline V gene lookup returns CDR1 MNHEY and CDR2 SMNVEV (reference sequence). The CDR3 sequence: CASSLSSPYNEQFF. CDR3 coding DNA: TGTGCCAGCAGTTTATCGAGTCCCTACAATGAGCAGTTCTTC.

This clone has a single count. The chain combines TRBV5-1 with TRBJ1-6; 8 bases align to TRBD1. Germline assignment: CDR1 SGHRS and CDR2 YFSETQ. This CDR3 has 14 residues. The ends lost 2 bases at V and 8 bases at J; junction bases unmatched: 3. The CDR3 region has the DNA TGCGCCAGCAGCTTCCAGGGGGCAGATTCACCCCTCCACTTT. Amino acid sequence: CASSFQGADSPLHF.

This chain connects TRBV5-1 to TRBJ1-3; TRBD1 might be the D (5 bases). V was cut by 4 bases and J by 4 bases, with 12 bases left in between. The CDR3 has 14 residues. CDR1 SGHRS and CDR2 YFSETQ come from the germline V gene. CDR3 bases: TGCGCCAGCAGCGCCGGGACGCGGGGAAACACCATATATTTT. Its translation: CASSAGTRGNTIYF.